This TCR beta chain stems from a study of cytomegalovirus exposure and HLA in healthy donors (TCRdb year 2017). Study-wide context: According to an earlier analysis of 550 to 750 of the donors, about 190 million T cells yielded some 110 million unique TCR beta sequences and around 300 Gb of sequence data. An early release covering more than 500 HLA-typed donors comprised about 320 gigabases of sequencing data and roughly 85 million unique TCR sequences. The genetic ancestry cluster associated with self-reported Caucasian donors included 81% of the roughly 410 genotyped donors. The study aimed to test whether cataloging public T cell receptors could reveal signatures of past pathogen exposure. Using immunosequencing, the study profiled T cell repertoires from 640 or so subjects and related those repertoires to cytomegalovirus serostatus. A separate validation cohort of roughly 110 different subjects was used in addition to the 666-subject first cohort. To predict cytomegalovirus infection status, the study combined high-throughput TCR immunosequencing, statistical association of individual TCRs with disease status, and machine learning. In a later analysis, previously published TCR beta repertoires from fewer than 750 donors were re-analyzed and high-resolution HLA genotyping was added so that TCR occurrence patterns could be studied. In the later analysis, no new phenotypic data were used to find candidate immune exposures; instead, reliance was placed on TCR beta sequences and their occurrence across donors. In an earlier analysis of roughly 600 of the donors, high-throughput TCR beta sequencing was used to judge whether each TCR beta V gene segment behaved as functional or pseudogenic. Donor age, sex, ethnicity and CMV serostatus were collected together with the repertoire data. A later genetic analysis took genome-wide SNP genotypes for about 65% of the 666 donors and used that subset as a discovery cohort. Every repertoire in the discovery cohort had been generated on one and the same sequencing platform. Both class I and class II loci were covered by HLA typing, at four-digit resolution. The number of donors typed differed by locus, with roughly 629-640 for A, B, C, DRB1 and DQB1, around 500 for DQA1, over 600 for DPA1, and 472 for DPB1. Several DR-DQ haplotypes were treated as single units for association and clustering because of strong linkage in the cohort. Across around 400 genotyped donors of the cohort, an average of about 240,000 unique TCR beta nucleotide sequences per donor were sequenced, and roughly 20% of those sequences were non-productive. Study-level results and caveats: Only TCR beta chains were sequenced in this cohort, and the absence of alpha or paired-chain data limited detectable features. In an earlier analysis of 587 of the donors, most TCR beta V segments appeared in productive rearrangements about 87% or about 30% of the time, broadly matching IMGT annotations. A group of highly shared sequence variants was considered likely to be a technical artifact of the sequencing pipeline. Compared with equally common non-associated chains, HLA-associated TCR beta chains in a later analysis were more clonally expanded and had lower generation probabilities. The authors suggested that the approach could potentially be generalized to other disease states and immunological phenotypes. Linkage disequilibrium might explain the correlated functional status among segregating V segments, but an unknown experimental factor could not be ruled out. A further reported finding was that TCR beta sequences accurately predicted the HLA-A and HLA-B alleles for most subjects in the first cohort. Across donors, most TCR sequences were observed very rarely, whereas some public TCRs were present in many individuals. CMV serostatus was the only immune exposure information available for the cohort. Strong co-occurrence of HLA alleles, especially DR and DQ, made assigning TCR associations to individual alleles difficult. Cytomegalovirus status was reported to be diagnosed by the classifier with high specificity and sensitivity in both the original and validation cohorts. A later analysis found that TCR association rates varied across HLA loci, with DRB1 alleles showing the most associated TCRs and HLA-C alleles the fewest. A later analysis reported that several top co-occurrence clusters appeared linked to parvovirus B19, influenza, CMV and Epstein-Barr virus. Most CMV-associated TCR beta chains appeared to be HLA-restricted in a later analysis, and the HLA associations seemed to be driven largely by CMV exposure. HLA typing was unavailable for some donors at each locus, so association tests used only the typed subset. Some 15 rarely observed V segments, including chromosome 9 orphons, were excluded from the earlier analysis of several hundred of the donors because counts were too low. In a later analysis, around 15,000 TCR beta sequences were associated with specific HLA alleles at a false discovery rate of 0.05. According to a later genetic analysis, donors in an Asian-associated ancestry cluster had fewer N-insertions in productive TCRs than the approximately 670-donor mean. In a later genetic analysis, a missense DCLRE1C variant was associated with V-gene and J-gene trimming of TCR beta chains, and the association was replicated in an independent cohort. Roughly uniform sequencing depth across donors was assumed in presence/absence analyses, although this assumption may not hold. The study listed approximately 150 TCR beta chains as associated with cytomegalovirus. In vitro tests confirmed that a few of the cytomegalovirus-associated TCR beta chains recognize cytomegalovirus antigens.

A remark on this clone: This receptor's antigen is unknown.

The cohort consisted of 666 healthy bone marrow donors. Cohort members were all nominally healthy when sampled, although unrecorded immune exposures were likely present. The donor tested CMV seronegative, placing the donor among the 352 seronegative members of the cohort. Each donor provided a peripheral blood sample, and peripheral blood mononuclear cells were used for TCR beta sequencing. Genomic DNA was extracted from the blood cell samples with the Qiagen DNeasy Blood Extraction Kit. Library preparation employed the immunoSEQ multiplex PCR assay. A mixture of 60 forward primers for TCR Vbeta segments and 13 reverse primers for TCR Jbeta segments was used in the multiplex PCR. The CDR3 region of rearranged TCR beta genes was amplified from genomic DNA by a multiplex PCR assay. Amplified TCR beta libraries were sequenced as 87-base-pair reads on the Illumina HiSeq System. The original pipeline was this. A later analysis tallied roughly 78 million unique TCR beta chains across the 650 to 750 repertoires, and about 10 million of those chains were shared by two or more donors. Raw reads were error-corrected and collapsed into unique sequences with a nearest-neighbor algorithm that merged closely related sequences to remove PCR and sequencing errors. To assign V, D and J gene segments, CDR3 sequences were aligned to IMGT reference sequences. Each retained sequence needed at least a six-nucleotide match to both a V gene segment and a J gene segment. Rearrangements were called productive when the CDR3 lacked stop codons and stayed in frame with V and J; all others were non-productive. CDR3 was defined according to IMGT convention as the region running from the second conserved V-encoded cysteine to the conserved J-encoded phenylalanine. The earlier analysis of about 570 of the donors excluded any sequence lacking an unambiguous match to a single V gene segment. In an earlier analysis of approximately 560 of the donors, a V segment was called functional when productive rearrangements were above 56.7%, and segregating when the standard deviation between donors exceeded 5%. A statistical classification framework was developed to diagnose cytomegalovirus status using the catalog of TCR beta chain sequences. A later analysis assigned V and J genes by comparing TCR nucleotide sequences with IMGT/GENE-DB human TR gene sequences. Using the TCRdist pipeline, a later analysis assigned CDR3 sequences along with most-parsimonious VDJ recombination scenarios. A later analysis defined each TCR beta chain by its CDR3 amino acid sequence plus V-gene family, and excluded reads lacking a unique V-gene family. To address suspected cross-contamination and a sequencing artifact, a later analysis removed over 500 highly shared, low-generation-probability nucleotide sequences. A later analysis calculated a clonal expansion index for each public chain from normalized within-repertoire ranks of inferred template counts. In a later analysis, generation probabilities were computed with a VDJ recombination model fitted to out-of-frame rearrangements, and the resulting probabilities were checked against IGoR. In a later analysis, TCR-TCR, TCR-HLA and TCR-CMV co-occurrence was scored with hypergeometric tests, and a repertoire-size bias correction was applied to TCR pairs. False discovery rates were estimated in a later analysis by permuting HLA or CMV assignments 20 times. A later analysis grouped co-occurring TCRs with DBSCAN, adding TCRdist sequence similarity when clustering within HLA-allele-positive subsets. Repertoires with fewer than 30,000 or more than 120,000 public chains, plus five repertoires with anomalous nucleotide sharing, were excluded from co-occurrence clustering. TCRdb's version of the immuneACCESS table is confined to in-frame rearrangements and falls short of the full clone set. An unresolved V gene accounts for under half of the shortfall where checked; the remainder is of unknown origin. That table furnishes V, J and clone size, whereas the DNA furnished D and trimming. This sample's table carries some 47,000 clones. The leading ten clones occupy over 2% of the sample.

The sequenced material came from PBMCs. This TCR derives from a woman between 35 and 50 years old in good health and CMV-seronegative.

The CDR3 protein sequence reads: CASSGRGTGYNSPLHF. The bases are TGCGCCAGCAGCGGGCGAGGGACAGGATATAATTCACCCCTCCACTTT. The chain employs TRBV5-1 and TRBJ1-6; 8 middle bases align to TRBD1. Trimming accounts for 4 bases at V and 4 bases at J, while the number of junction bases matched to no gene is 7. The CDR3, from cysteine to phenylalanine, totals 16 residues. This entry keeps only the CDR3 DNA: 48 bases, framed from base 1. CDR1 and CDR2 are drawn from the germline V gene: SGHRS, YFSETQ.